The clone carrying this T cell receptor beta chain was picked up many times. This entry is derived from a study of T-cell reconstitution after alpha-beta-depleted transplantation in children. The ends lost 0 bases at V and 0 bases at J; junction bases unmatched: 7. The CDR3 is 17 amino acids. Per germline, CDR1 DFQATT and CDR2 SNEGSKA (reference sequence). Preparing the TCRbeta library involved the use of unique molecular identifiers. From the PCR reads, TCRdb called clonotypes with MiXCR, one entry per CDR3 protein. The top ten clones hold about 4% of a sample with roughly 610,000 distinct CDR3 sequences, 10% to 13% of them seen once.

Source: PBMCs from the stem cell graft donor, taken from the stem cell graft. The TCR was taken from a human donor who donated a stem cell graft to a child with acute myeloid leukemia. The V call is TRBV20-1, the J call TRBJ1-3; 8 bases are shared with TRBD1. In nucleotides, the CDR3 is TGCAGTGCTAGAGATCCGGGACAGGCTGACTCTGGAAACACCATATATTTT. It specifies CSARDPGQADSGNTIYF.